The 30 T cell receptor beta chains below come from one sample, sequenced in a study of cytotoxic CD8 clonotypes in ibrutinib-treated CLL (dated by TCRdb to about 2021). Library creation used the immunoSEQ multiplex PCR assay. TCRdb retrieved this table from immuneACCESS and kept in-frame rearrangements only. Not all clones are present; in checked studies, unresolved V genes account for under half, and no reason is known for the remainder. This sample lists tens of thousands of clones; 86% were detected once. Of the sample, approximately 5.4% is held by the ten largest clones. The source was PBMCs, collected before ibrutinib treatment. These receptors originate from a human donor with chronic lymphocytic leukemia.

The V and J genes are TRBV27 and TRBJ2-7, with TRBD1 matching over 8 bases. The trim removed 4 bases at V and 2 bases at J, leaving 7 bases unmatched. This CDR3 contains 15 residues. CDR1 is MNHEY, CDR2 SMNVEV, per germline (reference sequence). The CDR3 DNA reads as TGTGCCAGCAGTTGGGGGACAGGTACAGCCTACGAGCAGTACTTC. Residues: CASSWGTGTAYEQYF.

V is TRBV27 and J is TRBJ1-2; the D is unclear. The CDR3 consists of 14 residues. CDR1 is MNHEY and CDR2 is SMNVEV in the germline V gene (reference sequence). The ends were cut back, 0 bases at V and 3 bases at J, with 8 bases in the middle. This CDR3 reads CASSLSSGDYGYTF. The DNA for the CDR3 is TGTGCCAGCAGTTTATCGTCAGGAGACTATGGCTACACCTTC.

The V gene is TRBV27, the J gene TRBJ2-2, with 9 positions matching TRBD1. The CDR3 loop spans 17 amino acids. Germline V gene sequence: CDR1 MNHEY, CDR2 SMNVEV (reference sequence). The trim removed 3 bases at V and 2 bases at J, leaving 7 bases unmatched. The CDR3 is CASSFSWGQGNTGELFF. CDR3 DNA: TGTGCCAGCAGTTTCTCCTGGGGACAGGGTAACACCGGGGAGCTGTTTTTT.

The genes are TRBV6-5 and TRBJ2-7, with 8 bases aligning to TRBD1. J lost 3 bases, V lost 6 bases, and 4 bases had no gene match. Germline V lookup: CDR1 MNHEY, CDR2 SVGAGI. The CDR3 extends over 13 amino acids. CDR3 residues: CASRGQGNYEQYF. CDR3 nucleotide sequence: TGTGCCAGCAGAGGACAGGGAAACTACGAGCAGTACTTC.

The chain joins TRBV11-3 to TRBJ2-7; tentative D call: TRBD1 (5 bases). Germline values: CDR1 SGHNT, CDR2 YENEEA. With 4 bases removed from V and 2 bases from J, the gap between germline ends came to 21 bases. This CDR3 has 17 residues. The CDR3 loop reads CASSSDVRVRFPYEQYF. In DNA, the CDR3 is TGTGCCAGCAGCTCCGACGTCAGGGTTCGTTTCCCCTACGAGCAGTACTTC.

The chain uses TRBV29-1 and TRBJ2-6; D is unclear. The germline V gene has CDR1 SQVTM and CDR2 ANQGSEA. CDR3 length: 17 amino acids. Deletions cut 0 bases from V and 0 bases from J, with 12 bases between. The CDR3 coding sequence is TGCAGCGTTGAAGATCCGCAGTACCCCTCTGGGGCCAACGTCCTGACTTTC. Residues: CSVEDPQYPSGANVLTF. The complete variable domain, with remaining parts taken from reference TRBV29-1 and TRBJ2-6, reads SAVISQKPSRDICQRGTSLTIQCQVDSQVTMMFWYRQQPGQSLTLIATANQGSEATYESGFVIDKFPISRPNLTFSTLTVSNMSPEDSSIYLCSVEDPQYPSGANVLTFGAGSRLTVL.

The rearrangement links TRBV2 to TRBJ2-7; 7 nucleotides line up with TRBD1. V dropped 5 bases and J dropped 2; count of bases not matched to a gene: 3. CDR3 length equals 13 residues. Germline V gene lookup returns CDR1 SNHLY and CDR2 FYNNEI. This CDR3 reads CASSWDRAYEQYF. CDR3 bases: TGTGCCAGCAGTTGGGACAGAGCCTACGAGCAGTACTTC.

The CDR3 protein is CSSGTGGGNEQFF. In nucleotides, the CDR3 is TGCAGCTCCGGGACAGGGGGTGGCAATGAGCAGTTCTTC. The chain joins TRBV29-1 to TRBJ2-1, with TRBD1 matching over 11 bases. The junction had 6 bases not matched to a gene; V was cut back by 8 bases and J by 6 bases. Germline CDR1 and CDR2: SQVTM and ANQGSEA. There are 13 residues in the CDR3.

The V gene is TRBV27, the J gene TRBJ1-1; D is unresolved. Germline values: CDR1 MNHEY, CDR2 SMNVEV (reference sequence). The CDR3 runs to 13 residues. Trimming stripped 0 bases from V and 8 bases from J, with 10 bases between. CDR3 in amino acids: CASSLSLAVEAFF. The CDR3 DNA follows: TGTGCCAGCAGTTTATCGCTTGCCGTAGAAGCTTTCTTT.

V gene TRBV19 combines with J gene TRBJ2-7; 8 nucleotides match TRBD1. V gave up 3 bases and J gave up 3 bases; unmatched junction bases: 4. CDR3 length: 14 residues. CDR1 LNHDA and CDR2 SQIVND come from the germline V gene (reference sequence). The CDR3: CASSIRTGSYEQYF. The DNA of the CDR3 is TGTGCCAGTAGTATCAGGACAGGGAGCTACGAGCAGTACTTC.

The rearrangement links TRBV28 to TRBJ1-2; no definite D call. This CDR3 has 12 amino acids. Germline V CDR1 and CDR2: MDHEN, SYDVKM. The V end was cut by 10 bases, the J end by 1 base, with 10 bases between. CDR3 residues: CATPGVNYGYTF. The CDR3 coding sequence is TGTGCCACCCCTGGGGTTAACTATGGCTACACCTTC.

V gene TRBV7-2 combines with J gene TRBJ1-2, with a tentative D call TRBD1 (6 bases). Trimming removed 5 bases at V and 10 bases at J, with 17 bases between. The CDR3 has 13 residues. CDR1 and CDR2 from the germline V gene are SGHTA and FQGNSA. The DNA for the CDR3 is TGTGCCAGCAGCCGCCAAAGGACAGAAGTCTACACCTTC. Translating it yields CASSRQRTEVYTF.

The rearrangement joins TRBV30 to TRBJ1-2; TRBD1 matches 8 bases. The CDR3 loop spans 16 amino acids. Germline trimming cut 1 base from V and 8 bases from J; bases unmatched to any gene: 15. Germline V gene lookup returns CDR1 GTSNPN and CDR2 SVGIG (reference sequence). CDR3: CAWSDPKTGDVGGYTF. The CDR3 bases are TGTGCCTGGAGTGACCCCAAGACAGGGGACGTAGGAGGCTACACCTTC.

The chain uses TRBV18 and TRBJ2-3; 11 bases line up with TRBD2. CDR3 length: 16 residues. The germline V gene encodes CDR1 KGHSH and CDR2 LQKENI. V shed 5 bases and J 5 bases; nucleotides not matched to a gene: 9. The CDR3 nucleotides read TGTGCCAGCTCAGCTAGACTAGCGGGAATCGGAGATACGCAGTATTTT. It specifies CASSARLAGIGDTQYF. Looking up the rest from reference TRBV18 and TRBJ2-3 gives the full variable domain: NAGVMQNPRHLVRRRGQEARLRCSPMKGHSHVYWYRQLPEEGLKFMVYLQKENIIDESGMPKERFSAEFPKEGPSILRIQQVVRGDSAAYFCASSARLAGIGDTQYFGPGTRLTVL.

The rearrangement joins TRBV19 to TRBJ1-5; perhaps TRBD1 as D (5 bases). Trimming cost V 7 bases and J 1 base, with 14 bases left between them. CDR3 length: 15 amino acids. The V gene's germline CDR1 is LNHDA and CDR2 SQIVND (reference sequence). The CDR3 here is CASTPAGASNQPQHF. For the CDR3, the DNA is TGTGCCAGTACCCCGGCTGGGGCGAGCAATCAGCCCCAGCATTTT.

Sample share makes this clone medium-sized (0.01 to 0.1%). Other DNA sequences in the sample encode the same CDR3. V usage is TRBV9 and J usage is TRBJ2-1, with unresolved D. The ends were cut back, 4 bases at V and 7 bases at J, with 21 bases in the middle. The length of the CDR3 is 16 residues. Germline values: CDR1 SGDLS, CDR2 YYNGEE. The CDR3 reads CASSILVRDSLNEQFF. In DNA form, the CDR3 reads TGTGCCAGCAGCATCTTAGTGAGAGACTCCTTAAATGAGCAGTTCTTC.

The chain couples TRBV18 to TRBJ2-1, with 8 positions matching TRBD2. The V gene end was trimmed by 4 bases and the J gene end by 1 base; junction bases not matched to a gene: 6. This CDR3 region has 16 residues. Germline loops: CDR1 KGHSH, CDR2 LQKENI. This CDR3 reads CASSQPGGGSYNEQFF. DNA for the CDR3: TGTGCCAGCTCACAACCCGGGGGGGGTTCCTACAATGAGCAGTTCTTC.

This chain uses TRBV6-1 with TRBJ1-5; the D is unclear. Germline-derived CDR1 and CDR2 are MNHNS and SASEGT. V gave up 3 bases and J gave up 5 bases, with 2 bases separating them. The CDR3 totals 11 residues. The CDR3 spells CASSDYQPQHF. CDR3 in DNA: TGTGCCAGCAGTGACTATCAGCCCCAGCATTTT.

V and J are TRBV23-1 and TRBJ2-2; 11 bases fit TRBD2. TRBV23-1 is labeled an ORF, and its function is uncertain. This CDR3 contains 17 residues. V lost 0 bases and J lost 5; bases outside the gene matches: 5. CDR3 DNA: TGCGCCAGCAGTCAATCTATAGCGGGAGGGCAAACCGGGGAGCTGTTTTTT. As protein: CASSQSIAGGQTGELFF.

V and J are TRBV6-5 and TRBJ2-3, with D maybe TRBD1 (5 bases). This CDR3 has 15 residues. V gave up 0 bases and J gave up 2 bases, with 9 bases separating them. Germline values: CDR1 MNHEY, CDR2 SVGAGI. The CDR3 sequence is CASSYSSRATDTQYF. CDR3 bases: TGTGCCAGCAGTTACTCGAGCAGGGCCACAGATACGCAGTATTTT.

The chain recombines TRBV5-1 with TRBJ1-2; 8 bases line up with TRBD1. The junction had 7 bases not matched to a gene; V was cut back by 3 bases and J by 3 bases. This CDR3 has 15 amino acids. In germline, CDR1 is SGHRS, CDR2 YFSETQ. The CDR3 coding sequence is TGCGCCAGCAGCTGGGAGACAGGGGATGACTATGGCTACACCTTC. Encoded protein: CASSWETGDDYGYTF.

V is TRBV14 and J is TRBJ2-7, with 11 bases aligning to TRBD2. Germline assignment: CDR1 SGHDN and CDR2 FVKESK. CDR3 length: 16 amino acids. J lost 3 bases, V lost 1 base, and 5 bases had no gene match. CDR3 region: CASSQVTSGSFYEQYF. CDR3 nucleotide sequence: TGTGCCAGCAGCCAAGTCACTAGCGGGAGTTTCTACGAGCAGTACTTC.

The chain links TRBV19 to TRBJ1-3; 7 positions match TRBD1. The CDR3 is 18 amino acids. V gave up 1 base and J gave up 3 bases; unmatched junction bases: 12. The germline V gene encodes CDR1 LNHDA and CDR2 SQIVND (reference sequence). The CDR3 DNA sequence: TGTGCCAGTAGTATAGGGCTACCGGGACAGACTCTTGGAAACACCATATATTTT. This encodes CASSIGLPGQTLGNTIYF.

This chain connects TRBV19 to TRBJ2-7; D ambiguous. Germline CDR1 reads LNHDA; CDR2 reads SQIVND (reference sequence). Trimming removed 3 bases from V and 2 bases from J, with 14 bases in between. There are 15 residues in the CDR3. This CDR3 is CASSISVNRAYEQYF. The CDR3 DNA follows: TGTGCCAGTAGTATTTCAGTAAACCGAGCCTACGAGCAGTACTTC.

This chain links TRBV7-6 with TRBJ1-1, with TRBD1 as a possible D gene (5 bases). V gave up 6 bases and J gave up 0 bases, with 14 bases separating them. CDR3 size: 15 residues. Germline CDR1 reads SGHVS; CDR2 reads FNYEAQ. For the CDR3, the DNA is TGTGCCAGCAGGTTACAGGATTCCATGAACACTGAAGCTTTCTTT. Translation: CASRLQDSMNTEAFF.

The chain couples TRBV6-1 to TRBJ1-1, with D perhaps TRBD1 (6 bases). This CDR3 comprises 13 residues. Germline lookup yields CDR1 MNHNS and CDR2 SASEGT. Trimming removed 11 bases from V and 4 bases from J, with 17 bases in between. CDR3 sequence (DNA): TGTGCCGGTCGGAGGGGGGCCAGCACTGAAGCTTTCTTT. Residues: CAGRRGASTEAFF.

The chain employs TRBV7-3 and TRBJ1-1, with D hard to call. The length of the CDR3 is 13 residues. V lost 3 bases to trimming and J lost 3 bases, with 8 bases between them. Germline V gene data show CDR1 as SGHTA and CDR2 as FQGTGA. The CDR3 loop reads CASSLDSDTEAFF. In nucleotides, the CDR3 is TGTGCCAGCAGCTTGGACTCAGACACTGAAGCTTTCTTT.

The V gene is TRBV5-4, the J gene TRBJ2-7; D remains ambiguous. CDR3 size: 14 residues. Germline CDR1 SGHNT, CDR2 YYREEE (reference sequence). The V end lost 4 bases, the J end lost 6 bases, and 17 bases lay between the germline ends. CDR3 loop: CASSPDTRSAEQYF. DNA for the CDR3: TGTGCCAGCAGCCCCGACACGCGGTCCGCCGAGCAGTACTTC.

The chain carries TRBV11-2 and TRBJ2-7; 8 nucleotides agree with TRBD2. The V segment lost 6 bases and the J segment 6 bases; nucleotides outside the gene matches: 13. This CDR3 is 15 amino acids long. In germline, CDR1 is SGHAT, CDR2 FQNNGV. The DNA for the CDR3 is TGTGCCAGCAGGCCCCGGGGGGGCCCCTTAACCGAGCAGTACTTC. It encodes CASRPRGGPLTEQYF.

The CDR3 DNA follows: TGTGCCAGCACAACGGGAGGTTGGTACGAGCAGTACTTC. This encodes CASTTGGWYEQYF. The V gene is TRBV28, the J gene TRBJ2-7; TRBD2 agrees at 7 bases. CDR1 MDHEN and CDR2 SYDVKM come from the germline V gene. The CDR3 consists of 13 residues. Trimming cost V 7 bases and J 4 bases; bases outside gene matches: 7.